This T cell receptor (beta chain) was identified during a study of cytomegalovirus exposure and HLA in healthy donors. The V end was cut by 8 bases, the J end by 5 bases, with 15 bases between. The CDR3 consists of 13 residues. Germline values: CDR1 MNHEY, CDR2 SVGAGI. Overall study findings and caveats: It was reported that TCR beta sequences correctly inferred the HLA-A and HLA-B alleles for most subjects. A missense variant in DCLRE1C was later tied to TCR beta V- and J-gene trimming.

Concerning this clone: Its cognate antigen is unknown.

PCR used 60 Vbeta primers and 13 Jbeta primers. The protocol was immunoSEQ multiplex PCR, while the TCRdb copy is restricted to in-frame clones and leaves out a portion. The table includes approximately 160,000 clones, roughly 80% detected once. The rearrangement uses TRBV6-5 and TRBJ2-5; D not resolved. The specimen was PBMCs. The sequence was collected from a male donor in good health and CMV-seronegative. Here the CDR3 reads CASGMTIGETQYF. CDR3 DNA: TGTGCCAGCGGTATGACCATCGGGGAGACCCAGTACTTC.